These 32 T cell receptor beta chains originate from one sample sequenced in a study of regulatory T cells in long-lasting Graves disease. The authors built TCR beta libraries using iRepertoire HTBI primers and Arm-PCR of CDR3 regions. TCRdb called the multiplex PCR reads again in MiXCR, with one record for every CDR3 protein. Seen here are a few hundred thousand distinct CDR3 sequences, around 17% observed once, and the top ten hold 25% to 30%. Time point: newly diagnosed GD, antithyroid drugs for less than 3 months. The TCR library used RNA extracted from PBMCs. The sample also formed part of further work on T cells in Graves' hyperthyroidism and ophthalmopathy.

This material consisted of peripheral blood mononuclear cells (PBMCs), taken at new diagnosis, from a patient treated with antithyroid drugs. The receptors shown here come from a man in his forties with Graves disease.

The gene calls are TRBV10-3 and TRBJ2-7; 8 nucleotides match TRBD2. The CDR3 spans 13 residues. Trimming took 2 bases from V and 9 from J; bases not matched to a gene: 6. From germline, CDR1 is ENHRY and CDR2 SYGVKD. The CDR3 DNA reads TGTGCCATCAGTGAGCCGGGGGGGCGCGGGCAGTACTTC. It yields the protein CAISEPGGRGQYF.

This clonotype was detected many times. The V and J genes are TRBV7-9 and TRBJ2-5; TRBD2 agrees at 9 bases. Germline loops: CDR1 SEHNR, CDR2 FQNEAQ (reference sequence). This CDR3 spans 16 amino acids. V gave up 6 bases and J gave up 5 bases; unmatched junction bases: 13. The CDR3 DNA reads as TGTGCCAGCAGTCCCTTCCGCGGGGGGGCCTCGGAGACCCAGTACTTC. As protein: CASSPFRGGASETQYF.

This clonotype was recorded at least ten times. The chain couples TRBV7-3 to TRBJ1-1; D uncertain. The CDR3 totals 13 residues. Germline-derived CDR1 and CDR2 are SGHTA and FQGTGA. Trimming stripped 3 bases from V and 5 bases from J, with 10 bases between. CDR3 nucleotide sequence: TGTGCCAGCAGCTTCGGGATTAAGACTGAAGCTTTCTTT. The encoded protein is CASSFGIKTEAFF.

There are many counts of this clonotype. The chain joins TRBV20-1 to TRBJ1-1; maybe TRBD1 (5 bases). The CDR3 loop spans 13 amino acids. Trimming cost V 5 bases and J 0 bases, with 10 bases left between them. Germline CDR1 DFQATT, CDR2 SNEGSKA (reference sequence). CDR3 residues: CSAHRGVNTEAFF. As DNA, the CDR3 is TGCAGTGCTCACCGGGGGGTGAACACTGAAGCTTTCTTT.

This clonotype was found many times. The chain is built from TRBV20-1 and TRBJ2-5; TRBD1 aligns across 7 bases. Germline values: CDR1 DFQATT, CDR2 SNEGSKA (reference sequence). This CDR3 is 15 amino acids long. The V segment lost 1 base and the J segment 0 bases; nucleotides outside the gene matches: 5. CDR3 residues: CSARVARGYQETQYF. The CDR3 DNA reads TGCAGTGCTAGAGTGGCCAGGGGGTACCAAGAGACCCAGTACTTC.

There are a few counts of this clonotype. The rearrangement links TRBV2 to TRBJ1-4, with no clear D. There are 13 residues in the CDR3. Germline V CDR1 and CDR2: SNHLY, FYNNEI. Trimming removed 3 bases from V and 13 bases from J, with 15 bases in between. The CDR3 nucleotides are TGTGCCAGCAGTGACGGAGAACCGGTCGGACTGTTTTTT. Translation gives CASSDGEPVGLFF. Full variable domain (outside the CDR3, taken from reference TRBV2 and TRBJ1-4): EPEVTQTPSHQVTQMGQEVILRCVPISNHLYFYWYRQILGQKVEFLVSFYNNEISEKSEIFDDQFSVERPDGSNFTLKIRSTKLEDSAMYFCASSDGEPVGLFFGSGTQLSVL.

This clonotype showed up many times. The rearrangement links TRBV6-5 to TRBJ2-1, with TRBD1 as a possible D gene (5 bases). Germline V gives CDR1 MNHEY, CDR2 SVGAGI. V was trimmed by 2 bases and J by 4 bases, leaving 9 bases between them. This CDR3 is 14 amino acids long. The CDR3 here is CASSYQGSYNEQFF. The CDR3 DNA reads TGTGCCAGCAGTTACCAGGGTTCATACAATGAGCAGTTCTTC.

In its sample, this clonotype was seen many times. The chain is built from TRBV20-1 and TRBJ2-7; D may be TRBD2 (6 bases). The CDR3 extends over 13 amino acids. Trimming took 3 bases from V and 2 from J, leaving 11 bases between them. CDR1 is DFQATT and CDR2 is SNEGSKA in the germline V gene (reference sequence). CDR3 bases: TGCAGTGCTAGGGACTATAGGGCCTACGAGCAGTACTTC. It is translated as CSARDYRAYEQYF.

This clonotype has at least ten counts. The V gene is TRBV4-2, the J gene TRBJ2-7, with D possibly TRBD2 on 6 matching bases. Trimming left V 5 bases short and J 2 bases short, with 16 bases between. The CDR3 totals 15 residues. Germline lookup yields CDR1 LGHNA and CDR2 YNFKEQ. This CDR3 is CASSGGRGGAYEQYF. CDR3 DNA sequence: TGTGCCAGCAGCGGAGGGCGGGGCGGGGCCTACGAGCAGTACTTC.

This clonotype was counted ten times or more. The chain joins TRBV20-1 to TRBJ2-7; 7 positions agree with TRBD1. This CDR3 has 13 amino acids. V shed 5 bases, J shed 2 bases, and the junction held 6 bases outside the gene matches. The germline CDR1 and CDR2 sequences are DFQATT and SNEGSKA (reference sequence). The CDR3 here is CSAFYRGTYEQYF. The CDR3 DNA reads as TGCAGTGCTTTCTACAGGGGAACCTACGAGCAGTACTTC.

The table lists this clonotype with many counts. The chain couples TRBV2 to TRBJ2-3; D not certain. Germline V gene lookup returns CDR1 SNHLY and CDR2 FYNNEI. This CDR3 spans 14 amino acids. V lost 8 bases to trimming and J lost 4 bases, with 16 bases between them. The CDR3, as DNA: TGTGCCAGCGCCGCGCGGTTCTCCGCAGATACGCAGTATTTT. It specifies CASAARFSADTQYF. The full variable domain, completed using reference TRBV2 and TRBJ2-3, is EPEVTQTPSHQVTQMGQEVILRCVPISNHLYFYWYRQILGQKVEFLVSFYNNEISEKSEIFDDQFSVERPDGSNFTLKIRSTKLEDSAMYFCASAARFSADTQYFGPGTRLTVL.

In this sample, this clonotype turned up many times. The chain links TRBV28 to TRBJ2-3, with TRBD1 matching 8 bases. The CDR3 consists of 15 residues. J lost 2 bases, V lost 4 bases, and 5 bases had no gene match. In germline, CDR1 is MDHEN, CDR2 SYDVKM. DNA for the CDR3: TGTGCCAGCAGTTGGACAGGGAAGTCCACAGATACGCAGTATTTT. Protein sequence: CASSWTGKSTDTQYF. Full variable domain (remainder filled in from reference TRBV28 and TRBJ2-3): DVKVTQSSRYLVKRTGEKVFLECVQDMDHENMFWYRQDPGLGLRLIYFSYDVKMKEKGDIPEGYSVSREKKERFSLILESASTNQTSMYLCASSWTGKSTDTQYFGPGTRLTVL.

V and J are TRBV30 and TRBJ2-7, with D perhaps matching TRBD1 (5 bases). Germline loops: CDR1 GTSNPN, CDR2 SVGIG (reference sequence). The CDR3 spans 13 residues. Between the trimmed V and J ends, which lost 0 bases and 6 bases, there was a span of 12 bases. CDR3: CAWSVKVGREQYF. CDR3 sequence (DNA): TGTGCCTGGAGTGTAAAGGTGGGGCGCGAGCAGTACTTC. Drawing the rest from reference TRBV30 and TRBJ2-7, the complete variable domain is SQTIHQWPATLVQPVGSPLSLECTVEGTSNPNLYWYRQAAGRGLQLLFYSVGIGQISSEVPQNLSASRPQDRQFILSSKKLLLSDSGFYLCAWSVKVGREQYFGPGTRLTVT.

This clonotype has more than one count but fewer than ten. The chain couples TRBV6-2 or TRBV6-3 to TRBJ2-5; 9 nucleotides line up with TRBD2. The trim removed 2 bases at V and 4 bases at J, leaving 5 bases unmatched. The CDR3 runs 15 residues. The germline CDR1 and CDR2 sequences are MNHEY and SVGEGT. The CDR3 DNA sequence: TGTGCCAGCAGTTACGGCGGGGGGGCCTTAGAGACCCAGTACTTC. It is translated as CASSYGGGALETQYF.

This clonotype was observed many times. The chain combines TRBV28 with TRBJ2-1; a weak D match, TRBD2 (5 bases). This CDR3 is built from 17 residues. The V end was cut by 2 bases, the J end by 2 bases, with 16 bases between. Germline V gene lookup returns CDR1 MDHEN and CDR2 SYDVKM. The CDR3 DNA is TGTGCCAGCAGTTTAGGCCGGCTAAGCGGTCCCTACAATGAGCAGTTCTTC. Translation gives CASSLGRLSGPYNEQFF.

This clonotype appeared many times. The chain joins TRBV29-1 to TRBJ2-5; TRBD1 agrees at 8 bases. This CDR3 contains 13 residues. Germline V gene sequence: CDR1 SQVTM, CDR2 ANQGSEA. J lost 5 bases, V lost 5 bases, and 7 bases had no gene match. The CDR3 DNA is TGCAGCGTTACTCTGACAGGGGTCGAGACCCAGTACTTC. Amino acid sequence: CSVTLTGVETQYF. Full variable domain (outside the CDR3, taken from reference TRBV29-1 and TRBJ2-5): SAVISQKPSRDICQRGTSLTIQCQVDSQVTMMFWYRQQPGQSLTLIATANQGSEATYESGFVIDKFPISRPNLTFSTLTVSNMSPEDSSIYLCSVTLTGVETQYFGPGTRLLVL.

This clonotype has ten or more counts. CDR3: CASSYPGTHEETQYF. In DNA, the CDR3 is TGTGCCAGCAGTTACCCCGGGACTCATGAAGAGACCCAGTACTTC. The V gene is TRBV6-2 or TRBV6-3, the J gene TRBJ2-5; TRBD2 might be the D (6 bases). Trimming shortened V by 2 bases and J by 3 bases, and 13 bases separated the two germline ends. The length of the CDR3 is 15 residues. Per germline, CDR1 MNHEY and CDR2 SVGEGT.

This clonotype was recorded at least ten times. The V call is TRBV28, the J call TRBJ1-3, with a tentative D call TRBD1 (5 bases). CDR1 is MDHEN and CDR2 is SYDVKM in the germline V gene. The germline V and J ends were trimmed by 4 bases and 3 bases, with 13 bases remaining between them. The CDR3 contains 15 residues. The CDR3 loop reads CASSSGGGSGNTIYF. For the CDR3, the DNA is TGTGCCAGCAGTTCGGGGGGGGGAAGTGGAAACACCATATATTTT.

This clonotype was seen repeatedly, ten times or more. J is TRBJ2-1 and V is TRBV5-1; TRBD2 aligns across 16 bases. This CDR3 has 15 residues. Germline V gene data show CDR1 as SGHRS and CDR2 as YFSETQ. After removal of 4 bases from V and 9 bases from J, the junction contained 4 bases not matched to a gene. The CDR3 region is CASSQGLAGGFEQFF. The CDR3 DNA reads TGCGCCAGCAGCCAGGGACTAGCGGGGGGGTTTGAGCAGTTCTTC. The complete variable domain, with remaining parts taken from reference TRBV5-1 and TRBJ2-1, reads KAGVTQTPRYLIKTRGQQVTLSCSPISGHRSVSWYQQTPGQGLQFLFEYFSETQRNKGNFPGRFSGRQFSNSRSEMNVSTLELGDSALYLCASSQGLAGGFEQFFGPGTRLTVL.

This clonotype occurred a few times. The J gene is TRBJ1-1, the V gene TRBV5-1; 8 bases are a match to TRBD1. V gave up 2 bases and J gave up 1 base; unmatched junction bases: 4. Germline CDR1 SGHRS, CDR2 YFSETQ. The CDR3 runs 15 residues. CDR3 nucleotide sequence: TGCGCCAGCAGCTTTACCGACAGGGGGAACACTGAAGCTTTCTTT. This sequence encodes CASSFTDRGNTEAFF.

Points on this clonotype: A much larger clone is a single base away; this may be a read error. The chain recombines TRBV28 with TRBJ1-4, with D hard to call. CDR1 and CDR2 from the germline V gene are MDHEN and SYDVKM. This CDR3 is 15 amino acids long. CDR3 sequence: CASSLPERANEELFF. Written as DNA, the CDR3 is TGTGCCAGCAGTTTGCCCGAGAGGGCTAATGAAGAACTGTTTTTT.

Remarks on this clonotype: A clone one base away is much larger, so this may be a read error. The V call is TRBV5-1, the J call TRBJ2-3; 9 nucleotides align to TRBD2. The V segment lost 5 bases and the J segment 0 bases; nucleotides outside the gene matches: 7. Germline V CDR1 and CDR2: SGHRS, YFSETQ. This CDR3 has 16 amino acids. DNA of the CDR3: TGCGCCAGCAGTAGTGCGGGGGGGGGAAGCACAGATACGCAGTATTTT. Translated, it gives CASSSAGGGSTDTQYF.

There are many counts of this clonotype. The chain links TRBV5-1 to TRBJ1-1; D ambiguous. Trimming removed 4 bases at V and 4 bases at J, with 17 bases between. Germline-derived CDR1 and CDR2 are SGHRS and YFSETQ. This CDR3 spans 15 amino acids. In DNA, the CDR3 is TGCGCCAGCAGCCCCAGTGGTCCGCCGAGCACTGAAGCTTTCTTT. Protein sequence: CASSPSGPPSTEAFF. Complete variable domain (other parts from reference TRBV5-1 and TRBJ1-1): KAGVTQTPRYLIKTRGQQVTLSCSPISGHRSVSWYQQTPGQGLQFLFEYFSETQRNKGNFPGRFSGRQFSNSRSEMNVSTLELGDSALYLCASSPSGPPSTEAFFGQGTRLTVV.

This clonotype occurred a few times. This could be a read error, since a much larger clone is one nucleotide away. The final CDR3 position lacks the conserved phenylalanine or tryptophan, pointing to a likely read error. The V gene is TRBV2, the J gene TRBJ2-1; D is uncertain. The germline V gene has CDR1 SNHLY and CDR2 FYNNEI. The CDR3 has 12 amino acids. Trimming pared 3 bases from V and 8 bases from J, leaving 8 bases between. CDR3 in DNA: TGTGCCAGCAGTGAGTCGAGGCATGAGCAGTTCGTC. It codes for CASSESRHEQFV.

In this sample, this clonotype turned up once. V usage is TRBV20-1 and J usage is TRBJ2-5; tentatively, D is TRBD1 (6 bases). Germline V gene data show CDR1 as DFQATT and CDR2 as SNEGSKA (reference sequence). The CDR3 covers 13 residues. V lost 6 bases to trimming and J lost 4 bases, with 15 bases between them. CDR3 nucleotides: TGCAGTGCCCTGGGTGGGGGCGGAGAGACCCAGTACTTC. This gives the protein CSALGGGGETQYF.

The rearrangement uses TRBV6-2 or TRBV6-3 and TRBJ2-7; maybe TRBD1 (5 bases). This CDR3 contains 15 residues. Germline V gives CDR1 MNHEY, CDR2 SVGEGT. V lost 6 bases and J lost 2, with 17 bases in between. In DNA form, the CDR3 reads TGTGCCAGCAGCTCCCCACGAGGACATACCTACGAGCAGTACTTC. It translates to CASSSPRGHTYEQYF.

The J gene is TRBJ1-1, the V gene TRBV19; no firm D call. This CDR3 has 14 residues. V gave up 3 bases and J gave up 2 bases, with 10 bases separating them. Germline V gene data show CDR1 as LNHDA and CDR2 as SQIVND (reference sequence). The DNA of the CDR3 is TGTGCCAGTAGTATCGGTCAGCTCAACACTGAAGCTTTCTTT. Its protein is CASSIGQLNTEAFF.

This clonotype was found a few times. The rearrangement links TRBV28 to TRBJ1-2, with 7 bases that match TRBD1. Losses at the gene ends were 10 bases for V and 2 bases for J; bases not matched to a gene: 4. Germline V lookup: CDR1 MDHEN, CDR2 SYDVKM. The CDR3 contains 12 residues. As DNA, the CDR3 is TGTGCCAACCAGGACAGGAACTATGGCTACACCTTC. Its protein is CANQDRNYGYTF.

The table lists this clonotype with many counts. The chain is built from TRBV5-1 and TRBJ1-1; perhaps TRBD1 as D (6 bases). The CDR3 is 13 residues long. Germline V gene lookup returns CDR1 SGHRS and CDR2 YFSETQ. Deletions cut 0 bases from V and 5 bases from J, with 8 bases between. This CDR3 reads CASSLAGVTEAFF. The CDR3 DNA follows: TGCGCCAGCAGCTTGGCAGGGGTGACTGAAGCTTTCTTT.

This clonotype was counted at least ten times. The chain joins TRBV28 to TRBJ2-3, with D unclear. Germline V gene data show CDR1 as MDHEN and CDR2 as SYDVKM. V lost 3 bases and J 0 bases, leaving 19 bases between the germline ends. CDR3 length: 18 amino acids. Here the CDR3 reads CASSFIIRKRSSTDTQYF. The CDR3 nucleotides are TGTGCCAGCAGTTTCATTATCCGTAAGAGGAGTAGCACAGATACGCAGTATTTT.

This clonotype was counted between two and nine times. The V call is TRBV4-2, the J call TRBJ1-1; TRBD1 matches at 10 bases. This CDR3 has 13 residues. V shed 0 bases and J 11 bases; nucleotides not matched to a gene: 3. Per germline, CDR1 LGHNA and CDR2 YNFKEQ. This CDR3 is CASSQDGDRGAFF. DNA of the CDR3: TGTGCCAGCAGCCAAGATGGGGACAGGGGCGCTTTCTTT.

A few counts support this clonotype. This may stem from a read error, because a much larger clone lies one nucleotide away. The chain is built from TRBV12-3 or TRBV12-4 and TRBJ2-2; 10 bases are a match to TRBD2. The CDR3 is made up of 16 amino acids. The CDR3 DNA reads TGTGCCAGCACCTTACTTAGCGGGGGGCCAACCGGGGAGCTGCTTTTT. It translates to CASTLLSGGPTGELLF.